The 20 T cell receptor beta chains below were found in one sample sequenced in a study of radiotherapy plus CTLA-4 blockade in lung cancer. Clones were read by immunoSEQ multiplex PCR, and TCRdb kept only the in-frame ones, dropping some. The data contain some 87,000 clones, around 83% of them seen just once; the ten biggest clones take up about 14%. The source was peripheral blood, collected from a patient treated with radiotherapy plus ipilimumab. The receptors derive from a human donor with non-small cell lung cancer that progressed on radiotherapy plus ipilimumab.

V gene TRBV5-4 combines with J gene TRBJ1-2, with 7 nucleotides matching TRBD1. The V segment lost 2 bases and the J segment 7 bases; nucleotides outside the gene matches: 5. Per germline, CDR1 SGHNT and CDR2 YYREEE (reference sequence). The CDR3 is 13 residues long. CDR3 sequence reads: CASSLRGPGGYTF. DNA of the CDR3: TGTGCCAGCAGCTTAAGGGGGCCTGGTGGCTACACCTTC.

The chain joins TRBV5-1 to TRBJ2-7, with D tentatively TRBD2 (6 bases). Trimming cost V 7 bases and J 2 bases, with 19 bases left between them. Germline-derived CDR1 and CDR2 are SGHRS and YFSETQ. CDR3 length: 15 residues. CDR3 sequence (DNA): TGCGCCAGCTCGTGGGAGCGGGCCCCACCCTACGAGCAGTACTTC. This gives the protein CASSWERAPPYEQYF.

This clone has just one count. The chain is built from TRBV28 and TRBJ1-6; maybe TRBD1 (5 bases). V shed 6 bases and J shed 6 bases, with 21 bases lying between them. The CDR3 loop spans 17 amino acids. Germline V gives CDR1 MDHEN, CDR2 SYDVKM. CDR3 sequence: CASRPLRDGGLNSPLHF. The CDR3 DNA is TGTGCCAGCAGACCCCTCCGGGACGGAGGTCTTAATTCACCCCTCCACTTT.

This chain joins TRBV6-1 and TRBJ2-7; no definite D call. Germline CDR1 reads MNHNS; CDR2 reads SASEGT. The CDR3 extends over 13 amino acids. V was clipped by 4 bases and J by 0 bases, with 7 bases between them. This CDR3 is CASSVQDSYEQYF. The CDR3 DNA is TGTGCCAGCAGTGTCCAGGACTCCTACGAGCAGTACTTC.

The chain recombines TRBV19 with TRBJ2-5; the match to TRBD1 covers 10 bases. The J call is in doubt because the DNA end fits TRBJ2-7 better. CDR3 length: 16 amino acids. Germline values: CDR1 LNHDA, CDR2 SQIVND (reference sequence). Written as DNA, the CDR3 is TGTGCCAGTAGTGCCGGGACAGGGGCCCCAACCTACGAGCAGTACTTC. Protein: CASSAGTGAPTYEQYF.

Here the CDR3 DNA reads TGTGCCAGCAGTCGGGACAGTTCCCTCTATGGCTACACCTTC. Protein sequence: CASSRDSSLYGYTF. The V and J genes are TRBV6-5 and TRBJ1-2; 7 bases fit TRBD1. Per the germline V gene, CDR1 is MNHEY and CDR2 is SVGAGI. V was pared by 5 bases and J by 4 bases, with 7 bases of the junction left unmatched. This CDR3 has 14 residues.

This clone has a single count. This chain joins TRBV2 and TRBJ1-2, with D perhaps matching TRBD1 (6 bases). Trimming took off 8 bases at V and 0 bases at J, with 16 bases between the two ends. The CDR3 extends over 15 amino acids. CDR1 SNHLY and CDR2 FYNNEI come from the germline V gene. The CDR3 DNA reads as TGTGCCAGCCCCCCCCGGGCAGGGGCTAACTATGGCTACACCTTC. Protein sequence: CASPPRAGANYGYTF.

This rearrangement joins TRBV18 to TRBJ2-3; TRBD2 aligns across 7 bases. J was trimmed by 4 bases and V by 1 base; bases with no gene match: 11. Germline CDR1 reads KGHSH; CDR2 reads LQKENI. This CDR3 contains 17 residues. The CDR3 protein is CASSPRLGRGSADTQYF. The CDR3 bases are TGTGCCAGCTCACCACGGCTGGGGCGGGGGAGCGCAGATACGCAGTATTTT.

The chain has TRBV11-1 and TRBJ1-1; no reliable D call. Trimming removed 1 base at V and 4 bases at J, with 7 bases between. Germline V CDR1 and CDR2: SGHAT, FQDESV (reference sequence). CDR3 size: 13 residues. CDR3 residues: CASSLDLATEAFF. The CDR3 DNA reads as TGTGCCAGCAGCTTAGATTTGGCCACTGAAGCTTTCTTT.

This chain connects TRBV5-1 to TRBJ2-6; D ambiguous. Germline loops: CDR1 SGHRS, CDR2 YFSETQ. CDR3 length equals 17 residues. The germline V and J ends were trimmed by 0 bases and 4 bases, with 14 bases remaining between them. The CDR3 sequence is CASSLGPTASGANVLTF. The CDR3 DNA follows: TGCGCCAGCAGCTTGGGACCCACAGCGTCCGGGGCCAACGTCCTGACTTTC.

This clone was recorded once. V and J are TRBV4-1 and TRBJ1-5; D unclear. The V end was cut by 1 base, the J end by 4 bases, with 11 bases between. This CDR3 is built from 15 residues. Germline V lookup: CDR1 MGHRA, CDR2 YSYEKL. The CDR3 region is CASSQGVMGNQPQHF. In DNA, the CDR3 is TGCGCCAGCAGCCAAGGGGTAATGGGAAATCAGCCCCAGCATTTT.

The DNA of the CDR3 is TGTGCCAGCAGCCCAGGGACCTTAGGAGATACGCAGTATTTT. Translation: CASSPGTLGDTQYF. The V and J genes are TRBV5-4 and TRBJ2-3; the D gene could be TRBD1 or TRBD2 (5 bases each). Trimming left V 4 bases short and J 5 bases short, with 14 bases between. Germline loops: CDR1 SGHNT, CDR2 YYREEE (reference sequence). The CDR3 consists of 14 residues.

CDR3 sequence reads: CASSPPSGRGELFF. CDR3 bases: TGTGCCAGCAGCCCCCCATCCGGCAGGGGGGAGCTGTTTTTT. V usage is TRBV7-2 and J usage is TRBJ2-2, with D uncertain. V dropped 5 bases and J dropped 8 bases, with 15 bases sitting between them. This CDR3 comprises 14 residues. The germline V gene has CDR1 SGHTA and CDR2 FQGNSA.

This chain joins TRBV7-2 and TRBJ1-6; 9 bases map to TRBD1. The length of the CDR3 is 19 residues. The V segment lost 0 bases and the J segment 7 bases; nucleotides outside the gene matches: 13. Germline V gene sequence: CDR1 SGHTA, CDR2 FQGNSA. CDR3 DNA sequence: TGTGCCAGCAGCTTAGCCGCGGACAGGGGTTGGGGTAGAAATTCACCCCTCCACTTT. Its protein product is CASSLAADRGWGRNSPLHF.

The chain is built from TRBV6-5 and TRBJ1-5; D gene unclear. Germline CDR1 reads MNHEY; CDR2 reads SVGAGI. V dropped 4 bases and J dropped 1 base, with 11 bases sitting between them. The length of the CDR3 is 15 residues. CDR3 sequence: CASSSSIGSNQPQHF. The CDR3 nucleotides read TGTGCCAGCAGTTCCTCAATCGGGAGCAATCAGCCCCAGCATTTT.

CDR3 protein: CASSPLGEVKLFF. CDR3 in DNA: TGCGCCAGCAGCCCTCTGGGGGAGGTAAAACTGTTTTTT. V usage is TRBV4-1 and J usage is TRBJ1-4; possible D gene TRBD1, 5 bases. This CDR3 is 13 amino acids long. CDR1 and CDR2 (germline): MGHRA, YSYEKL. Trimming took 4 bases from V and 10 from J, leaving 13 bases between them.

V usage is TRBV6-5 and J usage is TRBJ2-7, with 8 bases lining up with TRBD2. The CDR3 is made up of 14 amino acids. The V and J ends lost 10 bases and 4 bases, in that order; junction bases with no gene match: 12. Germline CDR1 MNHEY, CDR2 SVGAGI. DNA of the CDR3: TGTGCCACCGGGAGCCGGCGGGAGGCTTACGAGCAGTACTTC. Protein sequence: CATGSRREAYEQYF.

The chain recombines TRBV6-1 with TRBJ2-2; D assignment may be TRBD1 or TRBD2 (6 bases each). This CDR3 comprises 15 residues. Germline CDR1 reads MNHNS; CDR2 reads SASEGT. V dropped 10 bases and J dropped 5 bases, with 20 bases sitting between them. The CDR3 here is CATRTWGAGTGELFF. For the CDR3, the DNA is TGTGCCACCAGGACGTGGGGGGCCGGAACCGGGGAGCTGTTTTTT.

V is TRBV19 and J is TRBJ2-3, with 7 bases that match TRBD1. CDR1 is LNHDA and CDR2 is SQIVND in the germline V gene (reference sequence). This CDR3 is built from 14 residues. V lost 3 bases to trimming and J lost 5 bases; unmatched junction nucleotides: 5. CDR3 sequence reads: CASSIGQGVDTQYF. The CDR3 DNA reads TGTGCCAGTAGTATCGGGCAGGGGGTAGATACGCAGTATTTT. Full variable domain (rest looked up from reference TRBV19 and TRBJ2-3): DGGITQSPKYLFRKEGQNVTLSCEQNLNHDAMYWYRQDPGQGLRLIYYSQIVNDFQKGDIAEGYSVSREKKESFPLTVTSAQKNPTAFYLCASSIGQGVDTQYFGPGTRLTVL.

The chain joins TRBV5-3 to TRBJ2-3; 12 bases line up with TRBD2. TRBV5-3 qualifies as an ORF whose function is uncertain. The CDR3 sequence is 20 residues long. V lost 0 bases, J lost 7 bases, and 18 bases stayed unmatched. Here the CDR3 DNA reads TGTGCCAGAAGCTTGGAGGCCCCACCTACTTCTAGCGGGGGGGGAAATACGCAGTATTTT. Encoded protein: CARSLEAPPTSSGGGNTQYF.